The rows below give T cell receptor beta chains drawn from one sample of a study of cytomegalovirus exposure and HLA in healthy donors. TCRdb keeps only in-frame clones here, not all; method: immunoSEQ multiplex PCR. The sample shows over 100,000 clones, roughly four fifths of them seen only once. Sequences were obtained from PBMCs. Receptors were obtained from a woman aged 30 to 39 in good health and CMV-seropositive. Both conserved end residues are part of each CDR3. A D gene is named only where the DNA matches it firmly. The size entry is marked missing in some rows and otherwise reads once, few, many or a size class.

V gene: TRBV7-9; clone size: few; J gene: TRBJ1-3; D gene: -; CDR3 protein: CASSLNRKGNTIYF; CDR3 DNA: TGTGCCAGCAGCTTAAACAGAAAGGGAAACACCATATATTTT
V gene: TRBV25-1; clone size: -; J gene: TRBJ2-7; D gene: TRBD2; CDR3 protein: CASGRVPYEQYF; CDR3 DNA: TGTGCCAGCGGGAGGGTGCCCTACGAGCAGTACTTC
V gene: TRBV9; clone size: -; J gene: TRBJ1-1; D gene: TRBD1; CDR3 protein: CASSGAGGMRYTEAFF; CDR3 DNA: TGTGCCAGCAGCGGCGCAGGGGGAATGAGGTACACTGAAGCTTTCTTT
V gene: TRBV28; clone size: few; J gene: TRBJ2-1; D gene: TRBD2; CDR3 protein: CASSRLGTSGGASYNEQFF; CDR3 DNA: TGTGCCAGCAGCCGGCTCGGGACTAGCGGGGGGGCCTCCTACAATGAGCAGTTCTTC
V gene: TRBV2; clone size: -; J gene: TRBJ1-2; D gene: TRBD1; CDR3 protein: CASRTGGYGYTF; CDR3 DNA: TGTGCCAGCAGGACAGGGGGCTATGGCTACACCTTC
V gene: TRBV30; clone size: -; J gene: TRBJ1-6; D gene: TRBD1; CDR3 protein: CAWTGQYSPLHF; CDR3 DNA: TGTGCCTGGACGGGACAGTATTCACCCCTCCACTTT
V gene: TRBV11-2; clone size: few; J gene: TRBJ1-6; D gene: TRBD1; CDR3 protein: CASTIQGVGSPLHF; CDR3 DNA: TGTGCCAGCACCATACAGGGGGTAGGGTCACCCCTCCACTTT
V gene: TRBV4-3; clone size: -; J gene: TRBJ1-1; D gene: -; CDR3 protein: CASSHGTRRAEAFF; CDR3 DNA: TGCGCCAGCAGCCATGGGACCCGGAGGGCTGAAGCTTTCTTT
V gene: TRBV15; clone size: few; J gene: TRBJ2-1; D gene: -; CDR3 protein: CATSSQGNEQFF; CDR3 DNA: TGTGCCACCAGCTCGCAGGGGAATGAGCAGTTCTTC
V gene: TRBV21-1; clone size: -; J gene: TRBJ1-1; D gene: -; CDR3 protein: CASSKAQAPNTEAFF; CDR3 DNA: TGTGCCAGCAGCAAAGCACAGGCGCCTAACACTGAAGCTTTCTTT
V gene: TRBV4-3; clone size: few; J gene: TRBJ1-1; D gene: -; CDR3 protein: CASSQAFRPPTEAFF; CDR3 DNA: TGCGCCAGCAGCCAGGCCTTCAGGCCTCCCACTGAAGCTTTCTTT
V gene: TRBV27; clone size: -; J gene: TRBJ2-1; D gene: TRBD1; CDR3 protein: CASSPRDRMTLGLVYNEQFF; CDR3 DNA: TGTGCCAGCAGTCCCCGGGACAGAATGACATTAGGACTGGTTTACAATGAGCAGTTCTTC
V gene: TRBV10-1; clone size: -; J gene: TRBJ2-1; D gene: TRBD2; CDR3 protein: CASSESGLAGGSSYNEQFF; CDR3 DNA: TGCGCCAGCAGTGAGTCGGGACTAGCGGGGGGGAGCTCCTACAATGAGCAGTTCTTC
V gene: TRBV5-4; clone size: -; J gene: TRBJ2-7; D gene: -; CDR3 protein: CASSYPRDGAYEQYF; CDR3 DNA: TGTGCCAGCAGCTACCCCAGGGATGGGGCCTACGAGCAGTACTTC
V gene: TRBV4-1; clone size: -; J gene: TRBJ2-5; D gene: -; CDR3 protein: CASSRSGHNSQQETQYF; CDR3 DNA: TGCGCCAGCAGCCGATCAGGACACAACTCCCAACAAGAGACCCAGTACTTC
V gene: TRBV7-6; clone size: few; J gene: TRBJ1-1; D gene: TRBD1; CDR3 protein: CASADRDTEAFF; CDR3 DNA: TGTGCCAGCGCCGACAGGGACACTGAAGCTTTCTTT
V gene: TRBV2; clone size: few; J gene: TRBJ2-2; D gene: -; CDR3 protein: CASVYTGELFF; CDR3 DNA: TGTGCCAGCGTATACACCGGGGAGCTGTTTTTT
V gene: TRBV5-4; clone size: few; J gene: TRBJ1-4; D gene: TRBD1; CDR3 protein: CASSSQGQGEEKLFF; CDR3 DNA: TGTGCCAGCAGCTCCCAGGGACAGGGGGAAGAAAAACTGTTTTTT
V gene: TRBV7-2; clone size: once; J gene: TRBJ1-5; D gene: TRBD1; CDR3 protein: CASSLDRANPYQHF; CDR3 DNA: TGTGCCAGCAGCCTCGACAGGGCGAATCCTTACCAGCATTTT
V gene: TRBV7-9; clone size: -; J gene: TRBJ2-1; D gene: TRBD2; CDR3 protein: CASSLKLAGGNEQFF; CDR3 DNA: TGTGCCAGCAGCTTAAAGCTAGCGGGGGGGAATGAGCAGTTCTTC
V gene: TRBV30; clone size: -; J gene: TRBJ1-2; D gene: -; CDR3 protein: CAWRAGTLGYTF; CDR3 DNA: TGTGCCTGGAGGGCCGGGACATTGGGCTACACCTTC
V gene: TRBV10-3; clone size: -; J gene: TRBJ2-5; D gene: TRBD2; CDR3 protein: CAISVSGGGETQYF; CDR3 DNA: TGTGCCATCAGCGTTAGCGGGGGCGGGGAGACCCAGTACTTC
V gene: TRBV28; clone size: -; J gene: TRBJ1-1; D gene: TRBD1; CDR3 protein: CASSLRQGAGTEAFF; CDR3 DNA: TGTGCCAGCAGTTTACGACAGGGGGCAGGCACTGAAGCTTTCTTT
V gene: TRBV5-1; clone size: -; J gene: TRBJ2-1; D gene: -; CDR3 protein: CASSFLEGPGVF; CDR3 DNA: TGCGCCAGCAGCTTCTTGGAGGGGCCCGGGGTCTTC
V gene: TRBV5-8; clone size: once; J gene: TRBJ1-1; D gene: -; CDR3 protein: CASSLMATVRSTEAFF; CDR3 DNA: TGTGCCAGCAGCTTGATGGCGACAGTACGGAGCACTGAAGCTTTCTTT
V gene: TRBV5-4; clone size: once; J gene: TRBJ1-1; D gene: -; CDR3 protein: CASSSYSGTEAFF; CDR3 DNA: TGTGCCAGCAGCTCATACTCAGGGACTGAAGCTTTCTTT
V gene: TRBV7-9; clone size: -; J gene: TRBJ2-7; D gene: TRBD2; CDR3 protein: CASSLRGTTEQYF; CDR3 DNA: TGTGCCAGCAGCCTACGCGGGACTACGGAGCAGTACTTC
V gene: TRBV28; clone size: few; J gene: TRBJ1-1; D gene: TRBD1; CDR3 protein: CASSLVGQGPEAFF; CDR3 DNA: TGTGCCAGCAGTTTAGTGGGACAGGGCCCTGAAGCTTTCTTT
V gene: TRBV23-1; clone size: -; J gene: TRBJ2-5; D gene: -; CDR3 protein: CASSQSGGPRETQYF; CDR3 DNA: TGCGCCAGCAGTCAATCGGGGGGGCCGAGGGAGACCCAGTACTTC
V gene: TRBV7-2; clone size: -; J gene: TRBJ1-2; D gene: -; CDR3 protein: CASSFTDSEYGYTF; CDR3 DNA: TGTGCCAGCAGCTTTACGGACAGTGAATATGGCTACACCTTC
V gene: TRBV5-4; clone size: -; J gene: TRBJ1-1; D gene: -; CDR3 protein: CASSPREVNTEAFF; CDR3 DNA: TGTGCCAGCAGCCCCAGGGAGGTGAACACTGAAGCTTTCTTT
V gene: TRBV6-1; clone size: -; J gene: TRBJ2-3; D gene: TRBD1; CDR3 protein: CASRRTGGGTDTQYF; CDR3 DNA: TGTGCCAGCCGAAGGACAGGGGGAGGCACAGATACGCAGTATTTT
V gene: TRBV9; clone size: few; J gene: TRBJ2-1; D gene: TRBD2; CDR3 protein: CASSSTSGGLPEQFF; CDR3 DNA: TGTGCCAGCAGCTCTACTAGCGGGGGGCTCCCAGAGCAGTTCTTC
V gene: TRBV5-5; clone size: -; J gene: TRBJ2-5; D gene: -; CDR3 protein: CASSSLGSGETQYF; CDR3 DNA: TGTGCCAGCAGCTCATTGGGTAGCGGAGAGACCCAGTACTTC
V gene: TRBV7-2; clone size: -; J gene: TRBJ2-7; D gene: -; CDR3 protein: CASSLMTSGEQYF; CDR3 DNA: TGTGCCAGCAGCCTTATGACTAGTGGCGAGCAGTACTTC
V gene: TRBV5-1; clone size: -; J gene: TRBJ1-2; D gene: TRBD1; CDR3 protein: CASSPTAGGFYGYTF; CDR3 DNA: TGCGCCAGCAGCCCTACCGCAGGGGGTTTCTATGGCTACACCTTC
V gene: TRBV2; clone size: -; J gene: TRBJ2-5; D gene: -; CDR3 protein: CASSDSISYELYF; CDR3 DNA: TGTGCCAGCAGTGACTCGATCTCCTACGAGTTGTACTTC
V gene: TRBV5-4; clone size: -; J gene: TRBJ2-3; D gene: -; CDR3 protein: CASSLSRGTDTQYF; CDR3 DNA: TGTGCCAGCAGCTTGTCGAGAGGCACAGATACGCAGTATTTT
V gene: TRBV7-8; clone size: -; J gene: TRBJ1-2; D gene: -; CDR3 protein: CASSPLSGSNYGYTF; CDR3 DNA: TGTGCCAGCAGCCCCTTATCCGGTTCTAACTATGGCTACACCTTC
V gene: TRBV7-7; clone size: -; J gene: TRBJ2-3; D gene: TRBD2; CDR3 protein: CASSAPGGTQYF; CDR3 DNA: TGTGCCAGCAGCGCCCCGGGGGGTACGCAGTATTTT
V gene: TRBV7-6; clone size: -; J gene: TRBJ2-5; D gene: -; CDR3 protein: CASSPNTGRETQYF; CDR3 DNA: TGTGCCAGCAGCCCAAACACGGGTAGGGAGACCCAGTACTTC
V gene: TRBV2; clone size: -; J gene: TRBJ2-5; D gene: TRBD2; CDR3 protein: CASSGGDRTETQYF; CDR3 DNA: TGTGCCAGCAGCGGGGGGGACCGCACAGAGACCCAGTACTTC